These 27 T cell receptor beta chains were sequenced from one sample in a study of blood T cell repertoires in COVID-19. Assay: immunoSEQ multiplex PCR; the TCRdb copy retains only in-frame clones and omits some. The table shows 200,000 to 250,000 clones, with around 90% occurring only once. The sample consisted of peripheral blood. The receptors derive from a man in his 60s who had recovered from COVID-19.

This chain links TRBV11-2 with TRBJ2-5; 13 nucleotides align to TRBD2. With V trimmed by 5 bases and J by 4 bases, 4 bases remained unmatched. Germline V CDR1 and CDR2: SGHAT, FQNNGV. The CDR3 spans 15 residues. CDR3 nucleotides: TGTGCCAGCAGCCAACGACTAGCGGGAGGAGAGACCCAGTACTTC. Translated, it gives CASSQRLAGGETQYF.

The chain recombines TRBV6-5 with TRBJ1-1; unclear D gene. V was cut by 7 bases and J by 2 bases, with 11 bases left in between. The CDR3 totals 13 residues. Per the germline V gene, CDR1 is MNHEY and CDR2 is SVGAGI. CDR3 in amino acids: CASTEGFNTEAFF. CDR3 nucleotide sequence: TGTGCCAGCACCGAGGGATTTAACACTGAAGCTTTCTTT.

The V gene is TRBV18, the J gene TRBJ2-3; perhaps TRBD2 as D (5 bases). Trimming left V 2 bases short and J 1 base short, with 7 bases between. The CDR3 contains 14 residues. CDR1 is KGHSH, CDR2 LQKENI, per germline. Here the CDR3 DNA reads TGTGCCAGCTCACCATTTAGCGGCACAGATACGCAGTATTTT. It yields the protein CASSPFSGTDTQYF.

The chain carries TRBV10-3 and TRBJ2-6; D remains ambiguous. Trimming took off 8 bases at V and 0 bases at J, with 2 bases between the two ends. CDR1 and CDR2 (germline): ENHRY, SYGVKD. This CDR3 has 12 residues. The CDR3 sequence: CAILSGANVLTF. DNA of the CDR3: TGTGCCATCCTCTCTGGGGCCAACGTCCTGACTTTC.

This chain uses TRBV18 with TRBJ1-1; perhaps TRBD1 as D (5 bases). Germline V gives CDR1 KGHSH, CDR2 LQKENI. The CDR3 is 15 residues long. Trimming removed 1 base at V and 0 bases at J, with 9 bases between. CDR3 in DNA: TGTGCCAGCTCACCACAGGGAGGGGTGAACACTGAAGCTTTCTTT. Protein: CASSPQGGVNTEAFF.

The V call is TRBV19, the J call TRBJ1-5, with 8 bases matching TRBD1. CDR1 and CDR2 (germline): LNHDA, SQIVND (reference sequence). The V and J ends lost 5 bases and 5 bases, in that order; junction bases with no gene match: 8. The CDR3 has 15 residues. CDR3 sequence (DNA): TGTGCCAGTAGTCGGTCGGACAGGGCGTATCAGCCCCAGCATTTT. The encoded protein is CASSRSDRAYQPQHF.

This rearrangement joins TRBV29-1 to TRBJ1-5; TRBD1 might be the D (5 bases). Germline V lookup: CDR1 SQVTM, CDR2 ANQGSEA. The CDR3 spans 14 residues. V lost 4 bases to trimming and J lost 4 bases, with 14 bases between them. CDR3 protein: CSVGGDNRNQPQHF. The CDR3 nucleotides read TGCAGCGTTGGGGGCGATAACAGGAATCAGCCCCAGCATTTT.

The V and J genes are TRBV3-1 (or the pseudogene TRBV3-2) and TRBJ2-2; 7 bases agree with TRBD1. CDR1 LGHDT and CDR2 YNNKEL come from the germline V gene (reference sequence). The V and J ends lost 4 bases and 0 bases, in that order; junction bases with no gene match: 2. The length of the CDR3 is 15 residues. CDR3 nucleotides: TGTGCCAGCAGCCCTGGGACAGCGAACACCGGGGAGCTGTTTTTT. Translating it yields CASSPGTANTGELFF.

V usage is TRBV29-1 and J usage is TRBJ1-5; D gene uncertain. Germline loops: CDR1 SQVTM, CDR2 ANQGSEA. The V gene lost 8 bases and the J gene lost 0 bases, with 14 bases spanning the gap. The CDR3 is 14 amino acids. The CDR3 loop is CSSPAAYSNQPQHF. The DNA of the CDR3 is TGCAGCTCCCCGGCGGCTTATAGCAATCAGCCCCAGCATTTT.

The rearrangement joins TRBV29-1 to TRBJ1-2, with 8 bases matching TRBD1. The CDR3 extends over 15 amino acids. J gave up 3 bases and V 6 bases, and 12 bases lay outside the gene matches. The V gene's germline CDR1 is SQVTM and CDR2 ANQGSEA. The DNA of the CDR3 is TGCAGCGTGTACGATCCAGGGGGCCCGGACTATGGCTACACCTTC. It specifies CSVYDPGGPDYGYTF.

This chain joins TRBV27 and TRBJ2-3; no firm D call. The V gene's germline CDR1 is MNHEY and CDR2 SMNVEV (reference sequence). The CDR3 consists of 12 residues. V was shortened by 4 bases and J by 9 bases, with 11 bases between the two germline ends. This CDR3 is CASSSVSETQYF. The CDR3 DNA is TGTGCCAGCAGTTCGGTGTCGGAGACGCAGTATTTT.

The V gene is TRBV28, the J gene TRBJ2-7; TRBD1 agrees at 9 bases. The V segment lost 5 bases and the J segment 9 bases; nucleotides outside the gene matches: 11. Germline CDR1 is MDHEN and CDR2 is SYDVKM. The CDR3 covers 14 residues. CDR3 bases: TGTGCCAGCAGTACACCGGACAGGGGAAAGGTGCAGTACTTC. Protein sequence: CASSTPDRGKVQYF. The variable domain in full, completed from reference TRBV28 and TRBJ2-7, reads DVKVTQSSRYLVKRTGEKVFLECVQDMDHENMFWYRQDPGLGLRLIYFSYDVKMKEKGDIPEGYSVSREKKERFSLILESASTNQTSMYLCASSTPDRGKVQYFGPGTRLTVT.

This chain joins TRBV5-1 and TRBJ2-1, with 8 bases identical to TRBD2. This CDR3 is built from 15 residues. Germline CDR1 reads SGHRS; CDR2 reads YFSETQ. J lost 4 bases, V lost 1 base, and 4 bases had no gene match. CDR3 amino acids: CASSLLAGFYNEQFF. The CDR3 region has the DNA TGCGCCAGCAGCTTGTTAGCGGGATTTTACAATGAGCAGTTCTTC.

The rearrangement uses TRBV12-2 and TRBJ2-1; the table's D call, TRBD2, has no DNA check behind it. TRBV12-2 is noted as a pseudogene. The CDR3 runs 19 residues. The CDR3 nucleotides are TGTGCAAGTCGCTCCCCGGTACGGGTAGCGGACCTCTCCTACAATGAGCAGTTCTTC. Translated: CASRSPVRVADLSYNEQFF.

V gene TRBV9 combines with J gene TRBJ1-4; TRBD1 aligns across 9 bases. The germline V gene encodes CDR1 SGDLS and CDR2 YYNGEE. This CDR3 contains 14 residues. The V gene end was trimmed by 0 bases and the J gene end by 8 bases; junction bases not matched to a gene: 2. In DNA form, the CDR3 reads TGTGCCAGCAGCGTAGACAGGGGGCGAGAAAAACTGTTTTTT. Its translation: CASSVDRGREKLFF.

The chain joins TRBV7-9 to TRBJ1-1; 8 bases map to TRBD1. Germline loops: CDR1 SEHNR, CDR2 FQNEAQ (reference sequence). The ends lost 3 bases at V and 0 bases at J; junction bases unmatched: 12. CDR3 length: 18 amino acids. CDR3 nucleotide sequence: TGTGCCAGCAGCTTTCCCCGGGACAGGACATTCATGAACACTGAAGCTTTCTTT. As protein: CASSFPRDRTFMNTEAFF.

This rearrangement joins TRBV7-2 to TRBJ1-2; D is perhaps TRBD1 (5 bases). Germline V gene lookup returns CDR1 SGHTA and CDR2 FQGNSA. Trimming removed 5 bases at V and 2 bases at J, with 9 bases between. CDR3 size: 13 residues. This CDR3 reads CASSLRGNYGYTF. CDR3 in DNA: TGTGCCAGCAGCCTACGGGGGAACTATGGCTACACCTTC.

The chain has TRBV4-3 and TRBJ2-2; 12 nucleotides match TRBD2. The germline CDR1 and CDR2 sequences are LGHNA and YSLEER. The ends lost 0 bases at V and 7 bases at J; junction bases unmatched: 9. The CDR3 covers 18 residues. CDR3 DNA sequence: TGCGCCAGCAGCCAAGATTTCCTAGCGGGAGGGCCCGGCGGGGAGCTGTTTTTT. This encodes CASSQDFLAGGPGGELFF.

This clone was seen a few times. The genes are TRBV18 and TRBJ1-1, with 7 positions matching TRBD1. This CDR3 contains 15 residues. CDR1 is KGHSH, CDR2 LQKENI, per germline. After removal of 4 bases from V and 0 bases from J, the junction contained 5 bases not matched to a gene. The CDR3: CASSRDRDLNTEAFF. In nucleotides, the CDR3 is TGTGCCAGCTCACGGGACAGAGACTTGAACACTGAAGCTTTCTTT.

The genes are TRBV7-8 and TRBJ1-5; 11 bases match TRBD1. Germline V gives CDR1 SGHVS, CDR2 FQNEAQ. The V segment lost 3 bases and the J segment 5 bases; nucleotides outside the gene matches: 3. The CDR3 sequence is 15 residues long. The CDR3 loop reads CASSFRDRGDQPQHF. The DNA for the CDR3 is TGTGCCAGCAGCTTTCGGGACAGGGGGGATCAGCCCCAGCATTTT. Combining the CDR3 with reference TRBV7-8 and TRBJ1-5 gives the whole variable domain GAGVSQSPRYKVAKRGQDVALRCDPISGHVSLFWYQQALGQGPEFLTYFQNEAQLDKSGLPSDRFFAERPEGSVSTLKIQRTQQEDSAVYLCASSFRDRGDQPQHFGDGTRLSIL.

The chain has TRBV5-1 and TRBJ2-5; 10 nucleotides match TRBD1. V was pared by 6 bases and J by 4 bases, with 6 bases of the junction left unmatched. There are 14 residues in the CDR3. CDR1 is SGHRS, CDR2 YFSETQ, per germline. The CDR3 is CASTQTGGTETQYF. CDR3 coding DNA: TGCGCCAGCACTCAGACAGGGGGCACAGAGACCCAGTACTTC.

The rearrangement joins TRBV10-2 to TRBJ2-1, with 7 nucleotides matching TRBD2. Germline CDR1 WSHSY, CDR2 SAAADI. This CDR3 has 15 residues. The V and J ends lost 5 bases and 2 bases, in that order; junction bases with no gene match: 6. CDR3 nucleotide sequence: TGCGCCAGCAGTCAGGCGGGAGCCCCCTACAATGAGCAGTTCTTC. This gives the protein CASSQAGAPYNEQFF.

The chain combines TRBV5-4 with TRBJ2-3; 7 nucleotides line up with TRBD2. Looked up from germline, CDR1 is SGHNT and CDR2 is YYREEE (reference sequence). V gave up 4 bases and J gave up 3 bases; unmatched junction bases: 8. This CDR3 region has 15 residues. CDR3 in DNA: TGTGCCAGCAGCAGTGAGGGAGGGTTGACAGATACGCAGTATTTT. Translation gives CASSSEGGLTDTQYF.

This clone was detected a few times. This chain connects TRBV11-1 to TRBJ2-5; D may be TRBD2 (6 bases). Germline values: CDR1 SGHAT, CDR2 FQDESV (reference sequence). Trimming stripped 5 bases from V and 5 bases from J, with 18 bases between. The CDR3 is 15 residues long. The CDR3 nucleotides read TGTGCCAGCAGCCCAGGACCTACTAGCTTTGAGACCCAGTACTTC. Translation: CASSPGPTSFETQYF.

This clone was seen a single time. J is TRBJ2-7 and V is TRBV6-5, with D possibly TRBD1 on 6 matching bases. The ends were cut back, 6 bases at V and 2 bases at J, with 14 bases in the middle. The V gene's germline CDR1 is MNHEY and CDR2 SVGAGI. The CDR3 is 14 amino acids. Here the CDR3 DNA reads TGTGCCAGCAGACCTTCGACAGGAGCCTACGAGCAGTACTTC. Protein sequence: CASRPSTGAYEQYF.

This chain connects TRBV7-9 to TRBJ1-1; 9 bases line up with TRBD1. Germline CDR1 and CDR2: SEHNR and FQNEAQ (reference sequence). Germline trimming cut 7 bases from V and 4 bases from J; bases unmatched to any gene: 7. CDR3 size: 14 residues. CDR3 coding DNA: TGTGCCAGCACCCAAGACAGGGGGAGCACTGAAGCTTTCTTT. Translated: CASTQDRGSTEAFF.

The V and J genes are TRBV19 and TRBJ2-1, with 7 bases aligning to TRBD1. CDR3 length: 14 residues. J was trimmed by 4 bases and V by 4 bases; bases with no gene match: 4. The germline gives CDR1 LNHDA, CDR2 SQIVND (reference sequence). CDR3 coding DNA: TGTGCCAGTAGTAAGGGACAGAGATACAATGAGCAGTTCTTC. Amino acid sequence: CASSKGQRYNEQFF.